What follows is one TCR beta chain and its context. Clones were sequenced by immunoSEQ multiplex PCR, and TCRdb holds only the in-frame ones, with some missing. Seen here are roughly 310,000 clones, roughly nine tenths observed once, and the top ten hold less than 3.5%. These data are taken from a study of blood T cell repertoires in COVID-19. Patients from Seattle were sampled longitudinally, starting during active infection. The sequence came from a woman aged 25-40 years with COVID-19, enrolled during active disease. Sequencing was carried out using peripheral blood.

DNA of the CDR3: TGTGCCAGCAGCGCAGGGGGAGAAAGCAATCAGCCCCAGCATTTT. It yields the protein CASSAGGESNQPQHF. V and J are TRBV4-2 and TRBJ1-5; 7 nucleotides agree with TRBD1. V was clipped by 5 bases and J by 1 base; unmatched bases: 5. The CDR3 spans 15 residues. Per germline, CDR1 LGHNA and CDR2 YNFKEQ.